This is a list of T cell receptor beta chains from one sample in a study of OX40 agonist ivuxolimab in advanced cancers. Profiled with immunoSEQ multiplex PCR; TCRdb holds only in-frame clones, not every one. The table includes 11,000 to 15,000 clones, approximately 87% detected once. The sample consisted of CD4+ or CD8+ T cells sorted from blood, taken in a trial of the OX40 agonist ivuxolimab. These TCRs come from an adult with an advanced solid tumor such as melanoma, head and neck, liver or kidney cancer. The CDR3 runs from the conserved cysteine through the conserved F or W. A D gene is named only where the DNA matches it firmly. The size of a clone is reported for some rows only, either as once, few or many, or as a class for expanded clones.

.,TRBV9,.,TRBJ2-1,TGTGCCAGCAGCGTAGCTGGGCAGCGCTCCTACAATGAGCAGTTCTTC,CASSVAGQRSYNEQFF
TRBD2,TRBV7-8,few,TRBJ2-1,TGTGCCAGCAGCTCTAGGCCGGGACTAGCGGGATCGAATGAGCAGTTCTTC,CASSSRPGLAGSNEQFF
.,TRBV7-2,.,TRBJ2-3,TGTGCCAGCATCAAACCGAACACAGATACGCAGTATTTT,CASIKPNTDTQYF
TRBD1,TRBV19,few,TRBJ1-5,TGTGCCAGTAGTCTTGGGACAGGGACCTATAGCAATCAGCCCCAGCATTTT,CASSLGTGTYSNQPQHF
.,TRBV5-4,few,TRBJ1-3,TGTGCCAGCAGCCGACAGGAAGCCTCTGGAAACACCATATATTTT,CASSRQEASGNTIYF
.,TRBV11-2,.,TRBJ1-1,TGTGCCAGCAGCTTAAGGGGGTTCACTGAAGCTTTCTTT,CASSLRGFTEAFF
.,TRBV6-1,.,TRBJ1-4,TGTGCCGGTTCGGGGGCAACTAATGAAAAACTGTTTTTT,CAGSGATNEKLFF
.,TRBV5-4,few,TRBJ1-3,TGTGCCAGCAGCTTTACAGGGCAGGCTGGAAACACCATATATTTT,CASSFTGQAGNTIYF
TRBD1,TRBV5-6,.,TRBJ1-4,TGTGCCAGCAGCTTGTGGGGACAGGGTAATGAAAAACTGTTTTTT,CASSLWGQGNEKLFF
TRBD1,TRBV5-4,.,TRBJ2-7,TGTGCCAGCAGCTTGAGTACCGGGACAGACTCCTACGAGCAGTACTTC,CASSLSTGTDSYEQYF
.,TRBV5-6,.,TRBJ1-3,TGTGCCAGCAGCTCTGTGGTTCTTGGAAACACCATATATTTT,CASSSVVLGNTIYF
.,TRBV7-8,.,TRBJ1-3,TGTGCCAGCATGTACAGGGAAACTCAACTCAATCCCAAATTCTCTGGAAACACCATATATTTT,CASMYRETQLNPKFSGNTIYF
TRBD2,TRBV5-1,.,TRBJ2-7,TGCGCCAGCAGCTTGGCCAACCTAGCGGGGGCGGACGAGCAGTACTTC,CASSLANLAGADEQYF
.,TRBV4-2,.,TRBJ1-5,TGTGCCAGCAGCTTGCCGAATCAGCCCCAGCATTTT,CASSLPNQPQHF
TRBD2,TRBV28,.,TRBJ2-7,TGTGCCAGCAGTTTATCGGGACTAGCGGGATACGAGCAGTACTTC,CASSLSGLAGYEQYF
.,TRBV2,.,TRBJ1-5,TGTGCCAGCAGCTACAGCCGGCAACAGCCCCAGCATTTT,CASSYSRQQPQHF
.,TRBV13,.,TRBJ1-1,TGTGCCAGCAGCCCAGAGAGGGCACTTGGGAACACTGAAGCTTTCTTT,CASSPERALGNTEAFF
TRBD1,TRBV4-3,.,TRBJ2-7,TGCGCCAGCAGCCAAGAATCCCGCGGACAGGGGCACGAGCAGTACTTC,CASSQESRGQGHEQYF
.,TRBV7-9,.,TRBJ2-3,TGTGCCAGCAGCTTAGTCCGGGGCGTAGGAGGGACAGATACGCAGTATTTT,CASSLVRGVGGTDTQYF
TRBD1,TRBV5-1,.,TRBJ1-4,TGCGCCAGCAGCCAACAGGGGGGTAGGGAAAAACTGTTTTTT,CASSQQGGREKLFF
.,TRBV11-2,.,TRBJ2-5,TGTGCCAGCAGCCGCTCCAGGGGCGGGGAGACCCAGTACTTC,CASSRSRGGETQYF
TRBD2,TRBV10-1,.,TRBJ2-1,TGCGCCAGCAGTCCTAGCGGGGGTAATGAGCAGTTCTTC,CASSPSGGNEQFF